A selection of T cell receptor beta chains follows, all from one sample in a study of cytomegalovirus exposure and HLA in healthy donors. Sequenced by immunoSEQ multiplex PCR; TCRdb stores in-frame clones only, minus some. The table lists 200,000 or so clones. Sequences were obtained from PBMCs. Every receptor here comes from a boy under 18 in good health and CMV-seronegative. Each CDR3 is given with its conserved first and last residue. A D gene is named only where the DNA matches it firmly.

len | d_gene | j_gene | v_gene | CDR3aa | CDR3nt
13 | TRBD1 | TRBJ2-2 | TRBV29-1 | CSAGQGNTGELFF | TGCAGCGCGGGACAGGGAAACACCGGGGAGCTGTTTTTT
13 | TRBD1 | TRBJ1-2 | TRBV7-8 | CASSSSTGGGYTF | TGTGCCAGCAGCTCATCGACAGGGGGAGGCTACACCTTC
12 | . | TRBJ1-2 | TRBV28 | CASSPVSYGYTF | TGTGCCAGCAGCCCCGTGAGCTATGGCTACACCTTC
15 | TRBD2 | TRBJ2-3 | TRBV6-5 | CASSVAGGRADTQYF | TGTGCCAGCAGCGTAGCGGGGGGGCGCGCAGATACGCAGTATTTT
16 | TRBD2 | TRBJ2-1 | TRBV9 | CASSETTGTSWDEQFF | TGTGCCAGCAGCGAAACAACCGGGACTAGTTGGGATGAGCAGTTCTTC
15 | . | TRBJ1-2 | TRBV11-2 | CASSASTGANYGYTF | TGTGCCAGCAGCGCCTCAACCGGGGCTAACTATGGCTACACCTTC
14 | . | TRBJ1-2 | TRBV11-2 | CASSLGSFNYGYTF | TGTGCCAGCAGCCTCGGGAGTTTTAACTATGGCTACACCTTC
13 | . | TRBJ1-5 | TRBV7-2 | CASSIRGNQPQHF | TGTGCCAGCAGTATAAGGGGGAATCAGCCCCAGCATTTT
16 | . | TRBJ2-1 | TRBV18 | CASSRTLGGPNHEQFF | TGTGCCAGCTCACGCACGCTAGGCGGGCCCAACCATGAGCAGTTCTTC
17 | . | TRBJ2-7 | TRBV28 | CASSLLGDIDLSYEQYF | TGTGCCAGCAGTTTATTAGGTGACATTGACCTCTCCTACGAGCAGTACTTC
13 | . | TRBJ1-2 | TRBV5-4 | CASSLVEGSGYTF | TGTGCCAGCAGCTTGGTGGAGGGCAGTGGCTACACCTTC
16 | TRBD2 | TRBJ2-1 | TRBV6-5 | CASSNYLAGGYNEQFF | TGTGCCAGCAGTAACTACCTAGCGGGGGGATACAATGAGCAGTTCTTC
13 | TRBD1 | TRBJ1-2 | TRBV7-3 | CASSQDREDGYTF | TGTGCCAGCAGCCAAGACAGGGAGGATGGCTACACCTTC
15 | TRBD2 | TRBJ2-3 | TRBV6-4 | CASSGTSGGTDTQYF | TGTGCCAGCAGTGGGACTAGCGGGGGCACAGATACGCAGTATTTT
16 | TRBD2 | TRBJ2-5 | TRBV5-1 | CASSLEERGGRETQYF | TGCGCCAGCAGCTTGGAAGAGCGGGGGGGCCGAGAGACCCAGTACTTC
15 | TRBD2 | TRBJ2-1 | TRBV28 | CASRTSGGSYNEQFF | TGTGCCAGCAGAACTAGCGGGGGCTCCTACAATGAGCAGTTCTTC